The 13 T cell receptor beta chains below all came from one sample that was sequenced in a study of T cell clonality in common variable immunodeficiency. Findings of the study overall: Common variable immunodeficiency TCR beta sequences reportedly had fewer deletions and N-nucleotide insertions.

Their recognized antigens are unknown. Sequenced by immunoSEQ multiplex PCR; TCRdb stores in-frame clones only, minus some. The sample holds some 28,000 clones, and no clone turns up only once. Sequencing was carried out using peripheral blood mononuclear cells. The receptors originated from a human donor with common variable immunodeficiency.

This clone was recorded a few times. The read ends 3 residues shy of where the CDR3 ends; the end is completed using the germline J gene. The gene calls are TRBV7-7 and TRBJ2-1; TRBD2 aligns across 7 bases. The CDR3 extends over 15 amino acids. Per the germline V gene, CDR1 is SSHAT and CDR2 is FNYEAQ (reference sequence). V was pared by 1 base and J by 5 bases, with 5 bases of the junction left unmatched. CDR3 in amino acids: CASSLGGGPDNEQFF. Incomplete CDR3 DNA: TGTGCCAGCAGCTTAGGCGGGGGACCCGACAATGAG.

A note on this clone: The read ends 3 residues before the CDR3 terminus; that terminus is restored from the germline J gene. The chain couples TRBV20-1 to TRBJ2-7; a possible D gene is TRBD1 (5 bases). The V and J ends lost 6 bases and 3 bases respectively, with 12 bases between them. The CDR3 runs to 12 residues. Germline CDR1 DFQATT, CDR2 SNEGSKA (reference sequence). The part of the CDR3 DNA that was read is TGCAGTGCCAGGGATGATCTCTACGAG. It encodes CSARDDLYE. The full-length CDR3 reads as CSARDDLYEQYF.

A few counts support this clone. The DNA ends 3 residues before the CDR3 does, and the rest of the CDR3 is filled in from the germline J gene. The J gene is TRBJ1-1, the V gene TRBV19, with TRBD1 as a possible D gene (5 bases). The CDR3 runs to 12 residues. Trimming took 10 bases from V and 1 from J, leaving 10 bases between them. From germline, CDR1 is LNHDA and CDR2 SQIVND (reference sequence). The CDR3 bases that were read are TGTGCCACCACTCAGGGGAACACTGAA. The encoded protein is CATTQGNTE. The full CDR3 protein is CATTQGNTEAFF.

About this clone itself: The read comes to an end 3 residues before the CDR3 does, leaving the germline J gene to fill in the end. This chain connects TRBV7-2 to TRBJ2-7; 7 positions agree with TRBD1. Germline CDR1 is SGHTA and CDR2 is FQGNSA. V was pared by 5 bases and J by 2 bases, with 9 bases of the junction left unmatched. The CDR3 is 15 amino acids. The CDR3 region is CASSNPPGQTYEQYF. CDR3 DNA (partial): TGTGCCAGCAGCAACCCTCCGGGACAGACCTACGAG.

The CDR3 sequence: CASSSRPRGYTF. The covered CDR3 bases are TGTGCCAGTAGCAGTCGCCCTAGGGGC. The rearrangement links TRBV19 to TRBJ1-2; D is unclear. The read terminates 3 residues ahead of where the CDR3 ends, so the germline J gene completes it. Germline CDR1 is LNHDA and CDR2 is SQIVND (reference sequence). The CDR3 is 12 residues long.

This clone was recorded a few times. The sequence runs out 3 residues before the end of the CDR3; the remainder is reconstructed from the germline J gene. The rearrangement links TRBV7-6 to TRBJ1-2, with 7 bases matching TRBD1. The CDR3 contains 14 residues. Per germline, CDR1 SGHVS and CDR2 FNYEAQ. V lost 5 bases, J lost 6 bases, and 9 bases stayed unmatched. This chain's CDR3 is CASSPDRVRDGYTF. The covered CDR3 bases are TGTGCCAGCAGCCCTGACAGGGTACGTGATGGC. The full variable domain, its missing parts supplied by reference TRBV7-6 and TRBJ1-2, is GAGVSQSPRYKVTKRGQDVALRCDPISGHVSLYWYRQALGQGPEFLTYFNYEAQQDKSGLPNDRFSAERPEGSISTLTIQRTEQRDSAMYRCASSPDRVRDGYTFGSGTRLTVV.

Points on this clone: The read comes to an end 3 residues before the CDR3 does, leaving the germline J gene to fill in the end. V usage is TRBV5-1 and J usage is TRBJ1-2, with 8 positions matching TRBD1. Germline V gene data show CDR1 as SGHRS and CDR2 as YFSETQ. The length of the CDR3 is 15 residues. J gave up 7 bases and V 3 bases, and 11 bases lay outside the gene matches. The sequenced CDR3 bases are TGCGCCAGCAGCTATACAGCGACAGGGGAAATTGGC. Its translation: CASSYTATGEIG. The whole CDR3 sequence reads CASSYTATGEIGYTF.

Points on this clone: The CDR3 end lies 3 residues beyond the end of the read and is filled in from the germline J gene. This rearrangement joins TRBV7-2 to TRBJ2-5, with 10 bases identical to TRBD1. There are 15 residues in the CDR3. CDR1 SGHTA and CDR2 FQGNSA come from the germline V gene. Germline trimming cut 5 bases from V and 1 base from J; bases unmatched to any gene: 4. This CDR3 is CASSRGQGSQETQYF. The sequenced CDR3 bases are TGTGCCAGCAGCCGGGGACAGGGGAGCCAAGAGACC.

This clone has a count of ten or more. The CDR3 is cut off 3 residues early in the read; its end comes from the germline J gene. The V and J genes are TRBV4-2 and TRBJ2-3, with a weak D call TRBD1 (6 bases). Trimming took off 4 bases at V and 0 bases at J, with 11 bases between the two ends. The CDR3 is 15 amino acids. Germline lookup yields CDR1 LGHNA and CDR2 YNFKEQ. The sequenced CDR3 bases are TGTGCCAGCAGCCGAGACAGGATTAGCACAGATACG. Amino acids: CASSRDRISTDT. The CDR3 in its entirety is CASSRDRISTDTQYF.

This clone was recorded a few times. Coverage ceases 3 residues before the CDR3 finishes, and the germline J gene fills in the end. The rearrangement links TRBV7-9 to TRBJ2-7; weak D call: TRBD2 (6 bases). The germline V gene encodes CDR1 SEHNR and CDR2 FQNEAQ (reference sequence). The CDR3 sequence is 12 residues long. The V end lost 5 bases, the J end lost 6 bases, and 11 bases lay between the germline ends. The CDR3 protein is CASSILGGEQYF. The sequenced CDR3 bases are TGTGCCAGCAGCATCCTCGGGGGCGAG.

In regard to this clone: Read data end 3 residues before the CDR3 end; the end is taken from the germline J gene. The rearrangement uses TRBV7-9 and TRBJ2-5, with D maybe TRBD1 (5 bases). Germline values: CDR1 SEHNR, CDR2 FQNEAQ (reference sequence). V lost 1 base and J lost 5, with 8 bases in between. This CDR3 has 13 amino acids. The CDR3 spells CASSLGRVETQYF. CDR3 bases read: TGTGCCAGCAGCTTAGGCAGGGTCGAGACC.

This clone occurred many times. From the germline J gene comes the end of the CDR3, since the read stops 3 residues before it. V usage is TRBV29-1 and J usage is TRBJ1-1, with D perhaps matching TRBD1 (5 bases). V was clipped by 1 base and J by 6 bases, with 15 bases between them. The CDR3 spans 14 residues. Germline CDR1 reads SQVTM; CDR2 reads ANQGSEA. The CDR3 sequence: CSVEVGQGLAEAFF. The CDR3 bases that were read are TGCAGCGTTGAAGTTGGGCAGGGTTTGGCTGAA.

This clone was found a few times. The read comes to an end 3 residues before the CDR3 does, leaving the germline J gene to fill in the end. This chain connects TRBV7-2 to TRBJ1-1; 8 nucleotides agree with TRBD1. This CDR3 is 15 amino acids long. V shed 5 bases and J 5 bases; nucleotides not matched to a gene: 10. The V gene's germline CDR1 is SGHTA and CDR2 FQGNSA. The CDR3 spells CASSARQGRTTEAFF. The sequenced part of the CDR3 DNA is TGTGCCAGCAGCGCCAGACAGGGGAGAACGACTGAA.